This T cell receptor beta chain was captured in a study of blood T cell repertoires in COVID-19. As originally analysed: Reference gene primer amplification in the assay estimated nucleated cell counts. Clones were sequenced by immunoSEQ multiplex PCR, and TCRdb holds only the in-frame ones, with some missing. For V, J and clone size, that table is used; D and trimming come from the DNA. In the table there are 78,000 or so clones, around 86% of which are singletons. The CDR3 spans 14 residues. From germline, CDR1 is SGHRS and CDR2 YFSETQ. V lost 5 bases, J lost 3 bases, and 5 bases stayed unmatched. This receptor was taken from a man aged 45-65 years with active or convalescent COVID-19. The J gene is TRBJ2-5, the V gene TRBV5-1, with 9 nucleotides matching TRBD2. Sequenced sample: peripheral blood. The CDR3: CASSPPSGEETQYF. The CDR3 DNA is TGCGCCAGCAGTCCGCCTAGCGGGGAAGAGACCCAGTACTTC.